Sequencing of this TCR beta chain was carried out in a study of blood T cells in healthy people across ages. This clonotype was recorded a few times. It was with a sample-barcoded 5' primer and a J-beta primer mix that a second PCR of roughly 7 to 12 cycles was run. TCRdb re-derived calls from the 5' RACE reads in MiXCR, one entry per CDR3 protein. The sample has 800,000 to 1,300,000 distinct CDR3 sequences, approximately 25% seen once. These records were also assigned to another study, of T cells of mothers and their children.

Sequencing was performed on blood. This TCR came from a girl aged 2 to 10 in good health.

The CDR3 DNA is TGTGCCACCAGTGAAGGGGATTGGCGCGAGCAGTACTTC. Translating gives CATSEGDWREQYF. The chain has TRBV24-1 and TRBJ2-7; the D gene is possibly TRBD1 (5 bases). Germline assignment: CDR1 KGHDR and CDR2 SFDVKD. The V and J ends lost 4 bases and 6 bases respectively, with 12 bases between them. The length of the CDR3 is 13 residues.